This passage covers 22 T cell receptor beta chains from one sample sequenced in a study of cytomegalovirus exposure and HLA in healthy donors. In the PCR, 60 Vbeta and 13 Jbeta primers were used. This table comes from immunoSEQ multiplex PCR, and its TCRdb copy is limited to in-frame clones, with some not included. The data show around 170,000 clones, roughly 80% seen once. Specimen: PBMCs. These receptors all come from a woman in her forties or fifties in good health and CMV-seropositive.

This clone was picked up one time. The rearrangement uses TRBV4-3 and TRBJ2-2; maybe TRBD1 (5 bases). V lost 0 bases and J 0 bases, leaving 14 bases between the germline ends. The CDR3 is 18 residues long. The V gene's germline CDR1 is LGHNA and CDR2 YSLEER. The CDR3 DNA is TGCGCCAGCAGCCAAGAGAGGCCAGGGTCTGCGAACACCGGGGAGCTGTTTTTT. Protein product: CASSQERPGSANTGELFF.

With regard to this clone: The sample contains more than one DNA sequence encoding this CDR3. The rearrangement uses TRBV7-8 and TRBJ2-7; 14 positions agree with TRBD2. CDR3 length equals 17 residues. In germline, CDR1 is SGHVS, CDR2 FQNEAQ. V dropped 5 bases and J dropped 4; count of bases not matched to a gene: 10. In DNA form, the CDR3 reads TGTGCCAGCAGCATGACTAGCGGGGGGGCGTCTGGGTACGAGCAGTACTTC. Encoded protein: CASSMTSGGASGYEQYF.

The V call is TRBV6-5, the J call TRBJ2-5; 7 nucleotides match TRBD2. Germline V gives CDR1 MNHEY, CDR2 SVGAGI. V shed 5 bases and J 2 bases; nucleotides not matched to a gene: 8. The CDR3 is made up of 15 amino acids. This chain's CDR3 is CASSVFAGVQETQYF. The CDR3 nucleotides are TGTGCCAGCAGTGTCTTTGCGGGGGTACAAGAGACCCAGTACTTC.

This clone was detected only a few times. This chain joins TRBV5-1 and TRBJ1-2; 7 positions match TRBD1. Per germline, CDR1 SGHRS and CDR2 YFSETQ. This CDR3 has 15 amino acids. The trim removed 5 bases at V and 0 bases at J, leaving 7 bases unmatched. CDR3 bases: TGCGCCAGCAGACCACGACAGGGAGCTAACTATGGCTACACCTTC. It is translated as CASRPRQGANYGYTF.

This clone was seen a single time. V and J are TRBV7-2 and TRBJ2-7, with D maybe TRBD2 (6 bases). Germline CDR1 is SGHTA and CDR2 is FQGNSA. This CDR3 region has 15 residues. The V end was cut by 6 bases, the J end by 1 base, with 16 bases between. The CDR3 region is CASSPPGRGSYEQYF. In nucleotides, the CDR3 is TGTGCCAGCAGTCCTCCGGGACGGGGGTCCTACGAGCAGTACTTC.

The genes are TRBV27 and TRBJ2-4; 8 bases are a match to TRBD2. Germline CDR1 and CDR2: MNHEY and SMNVEV (reference sequence). There are 16 residues in the CDR3. The ends lost 7 bases at V and 0 bases at J; junction bases unmatched: 8. The CDR3 sequence: CASTDRGGLAKNIQYF. CDR3 DNA: TGTGCCAGCACCGATCGGGGGGGGCTAGCCAAAAACATTCAGTACTTC.

About this clone: Sequence at one end of the junction differs from germline and may be a read error. V is TRBV28 and J is TRBJ1-1; TRBD1 might be the D (6 bases). The CDR3 is 13 amino acids. Germline values: CDR1 MDHEN, CDR2 SYDVKM. CDR3 sequence reads: CASSRTVPPEAFF. As DNA, the CDR3 is TGTGCCAGCAGTAGGACAGTTCCCCCTGAGGCTTTCTTT.

The DNA for the CDR3 is TGCGCCAGCAGCTTGCGGGATTCCCCCCAAGAGACCCAGTACTTC. Residues: CASSLRDSPQETQYF. This chain uses TRBV5-1 with TRBJ2-5; D possibly corresponds to TRBD2 (5 bases). V lost 1 base, J lost 1 base, and 11 bases lay in between. The germline gives CDR1 SGHRS, CDR2 YFSETQ. The CDR3 has 15 residues.

A few counts support this clone. The genes are TRBV29-1 and TRBJ1-3; 8 bases are a match to TRBD1. Looked up from germline, CDR1 is SQVTM and CDR2 is ANQGSEA. This CDR3 spans 13 amino acids. V trimming: 3 bases; J trimming: 4 bases; junction bases outside the gene matches: 2. The CDR3 bases are TGCAGCGTTGACAGGGGGCTAGGAAACACCATATATTTT. Its protein product is CSVDRGLGNTIYF.

The V gene is TRBV4-3, the J gene TRBJ2-7; TRBD1 agrees at 10 bases. Germline assignment: CDR1 LGHNA and CDR2 YSLEER. The V segment lost 0 bases and the J segment 5 bases; nucleotides outside the gene matches: 7. This CDR3 has 16 residues. CDR3 protein: CASSQDFWGQGNEQYF. DNA for the CDR3: TGCGCCAGCAGCCAAGATTTCTGGGGACAGGGGAACGAGCAGTACTTC.

The J gene is TRBJ1-4, the V gene TRBV6-1; 9 bases line up with TRBD1. Germline V gene lookup returns CDR1 MNHNS and CDR2 SASEGT. The CDR3 has 14 residues. After removal of 8 bases from V and 3 bases from J, the junction contained 4 bases not matched to a gene. CDR3 DNA: TGTGCCAGCTCAAGGGACAGGGCTAATGAAAAACTGTTTTTT. As protein: CASSRDRANEKLFF.

The rearrangement joins TRBV12-5 to TRBJ1-5; 7 bases fit TRBD1. CDR3 length: 17 residues. CDR1 is LGHNT and CDR2 is FRNRAP in the germline V gene. J was trimmed by 1 base and V by 2 bases; bases with no gene match: 8. The DNA for the CDR3 is TGTGCTAGTGGTTTGCCATCGGGACAGACCAGCAATCAGCCCCAGCATTTT. It yields the protein CASGLPSGQTSNQPQHF.

Comments on this clone: One end of the junction varies from germline; a read error may be responsible. J is TRBJ1-5 and V is TRBV7-2, with D unresolved. The CDR3 is 15 residues long. Germline CDR1 reads SGHTA; CDR2 reads FQGNSA. In DNA, the CDR3 is TGCGCCAGCAGCCAAGAAGACAACAGCAATCAGCCCCAGCATTTT. Residues: CASSQEDNSNQPQHF.

The chain uses TRBV30 and TRBJ1-2; D is uncertain. The length of the CDR3 is 9 residues. Trimming removed 6 bases at V and 4 bases at J, with 3 bases between. CDR1 is GTSNPN, CDR2 SVGIG, per germline (reference sequence). The CDR3 bases are TGTGCCTGCTGCTATGGCTACACCTTC. Its translation: CACCYGYTF.

J is TRBJ2-7 and V is TRBV29-1; 9 bases agree with TRBD1. The CDR3 runs 13 residues. The V gene's germline CDR1 is SQVTM and CDR2 ANQGSEA. Trimming cost V 3 bases and J 4 bases; bases outside gene matches: 4. CDR3 sequence reads: CSVEGTGTYEQYF. The CDR3 region has the DNA TGCAGCGTTGAGGGGACAGGGACTTACGAGCAGTACTTC.

This chain connects TRBV28 to TRBJ1-6; TRBD1 matches 7 bases. Trimming took 2 bases from V and 9 from J; bases not matched to a gene: 7. Germline CDR1 and CDR2: MDHEN and SYDVKM. The CDR3 consists of 15 residues. The CDR3 spells CASSLEQGWGSPLHF. As DNA, the CDR3 is TGTGCCAGCAGTTTAGAACAGGGGTGGGGTTCACCCCTCCACTTT.

This chain links TRBV7-2 with TRBJ2-1; TRBD2 matches at 7 bases. CDR3 length: 16 amino acids. Trimming at V came to 5 bases and at J to 5 bases, leaving 12 bases not matched to a gene. The V gene's germline CDR1 is SGHTA and CDR2 FQGNSA. This chain's CDR3 is CASSPRRASGNNEQFF. As DNA, the CDR3 is TGTGCCAGCAGCCCCAGGAGGGCTAGCGGAAACAATGAGCAGTTCTTC.

The chain is built from TRBV9 and TRBJ1-2; 8 bases align to TRBD1. V gave up 1 base and J gave up 1 base; unmatched junction bases: 3. The CDR3 loop spans 15 amino acids. CDR1 and CDR2 (germline): SGDLS, YYNGEE. In nucleotides, the CDR3 is TGTGCCAGCAGCGTAACAGGGGGGAGTAACTATGGCTACACCTTC. It encodes CASSVTGGSNYGYTF.

The rearrangement uses TRBV2 and TRBJ2-7; TRBD1 might be the D (6 bases). V lost 2 bases, J lost 3 bases, and 14 bases lay in between. The CDR3 has 15 residues. Germline-derived CDR1 and CDR2 are SNHLY and FYNNEI. Written as DNA, the CDR3 is TGTGCCAGCAGTGAACAAGGGCAGGGGATCTACGAGCAGTACTTC. Translated: CASSEQGQGIYEQYF.

CDR3 DNA: TGTGCCAGCAGCTTGGGGGGGGGCATCTACAATGAGCAGTTCTTC. Translating it yields CASSLGGGIYNEQFF. This sequence joins TRBV5-4 and TRBJ2-1, with TRBD2 as a possible D gene (7 bases). Germline V gene data show CDR1 as SGHNT and CDR2 as YYREEE (reference sequence). The CDR3 is made up of 15 amino acids. Trimming removed 0 bases at V and 3 bases at J, with 10 bases between.

The gene calls are TRBV27 and TRBJ2-1; 8 nucleotides align to TRBD2. CDR1 is MNHEY and CDR2 is SMNVEV in the germline V gene (reference sequence). The CDR3 has 15 amino acids. J lost 4 bases, V lost 5 bases, and 7 bases had no gene match. This chain's CDR3 is CASSPPGLVYNEQFF. CDR3 in DNA: TGTGCCAGCAGTCCTCCGGGACTAGTGTACAATGAGCAGTTCTTC.

V usage is TRBV18 and J usage is TRBJ2-5; 7 nucleotides align to TRBD1. Looked up from germline, CDR1 is KGHSH and CDR2 is LQKENI. The CDR3 has 13 residues. V trimming: 6 bases; J trimming: 2 bases; junction bases outside the gene matches: 3. CDR3 sequence reads: CASSRDRQETQYF. The CDR3 DNA is TGTGCCAGCTCGAGGGACAGACAAGAGACCCAGTACTTC.